These 4 T cell receptor beta chains came from one sample sequenced in a study of blood T cells in healthy people across ages. A sample-barcoded 5' primer and a J-beta primer mix were used in a second PCR of roughly 6 to 11 cycles. MiXCR was run by TCRdb on the 5' RACE reads, yielding one entry per CDR3 protein. This sample carries approximately 1.5 million distinct CDR3 sequences, roughly 30% of them seen once, and the ten largest clones take about 11%. The sequenced sample consisted of blood. The receptor source for this set is a woman in her 30s in good health.

The chain links TRBV5-1 to TRBJ1-6; D is unclear. V was cut by 4 bases and J by 7 bases, with 15 bases left in between. This CDR3 has 15 residues. Germline V gene data show CDR1 as SGHRS and CDR2 as YFSETQ. The CDR3 loop is CASSPSTLGNSPLHF. The CDR3 region has the DNA TGCGCCAGCAGCCCTTCGACCCTAGGGAATTCACCCCTCCACTTT. Full variable domain (rest looked up from reference TRBV5-1 and TRBJ1-6): KAGVTQTPRYLIKTRGQQVTLSCSPISGHRSVSWYQQTPGQGLQFLFEYFSETQRNKGNFPGRFSGRQFSNSRSEMNVSTLELGDSALYLCASSPSTLGNSPLHFGNGTRLTVT.

This sequence joins TRBV4-2 and TRBJ2-5, with D perhaps TRBD1 (7 bases). The CDR3 sequence is 14 residues long. V lost 0 bases, J lost 9 bases, and 14 bases lay in between. The germline gives CDR1 LGHNA, CDR2 YNFKEQ. CDR3 residues: CASSQDLRGEAQYF. CDR3 DNA sequence: TGTGCCAGCAGCCAAGATCTCAGGGGGGAGGCCCAGTACTTC.

This clonotype came up a few times. The chain combines TRBV20-1 with TRBJ2-5, with D unresolved. Trimming shortened V by 1 base and J by 5 bases, and 11 bases separated the two germline ends. The V gene's germline CDR1 is DFQATT and CDR2 SNEGSKA (reference sequence). The CDR3 is 13 residues long. The CDR3 DNA is TGCAGTGCTAGAGTTGCTAGTTTTGAGACCCAGTACTTC. Translation: CSARVASFETQYF.

As regards this clonotype: One end of the junction varies from germline; a read error may be responsible. The chain combines TRBV6-1 with TRBJ2-7; D is uncertain. The CDR3 extends over 13 amino acids. Germline CDR1 is MNHNS and CDR2 is SASEGT. CDR3 DNA: TGTGCCAGCAGTCCGGGTCCTGCCTACGAGCAGGACTTC. This gives the protein CASSPGPAYEQDF.